This T cell receptor beta chain was observed in a study of T cells expressing NK-cell markers. Study as a whole: It was from sorted CD3+CD56+NKG2C+, CD3+CD56+NKG2C- and CD3+CD56-NKG2C+ T cells that TCR beta repertoires came. Among eight sequenced donors, seven carried HCMV seropositivity while one was seronegative. Study results and caveats: About six donors carried dominant NKG2C+ clonotypes that made up about 1.0-7.0% of their CD8+ T cells.

A word on this clonotype: No antigen is known for it.

Germline V CDR1 and CDR2: LNHNV, YYDKDF (reference sequence). The CDR3 totals 12 residues. For TCR beta, cDNA was produced by 5'RACE template switching with UMIs. TCRdb re-called the 5' RACE reads and shows each CDR3 protein once, DNA omitted. The sample table sets out 150,000 or so distinct CDR3 sequences. The sample consisted of blood T cells: a sorted CD56 or NKG2C T cell subset, CD4+ or CD8+ T cells, or bulk PBMC T cells (not recorded which). The gene calls are TRBV15 and TRBJ2-2; TCRdb picks TRBD1, but there is no DNA to check that call. This TCR was recovered from a woman between 18 and 70 years old in good health. The CDR3 sequence: CATGQGAGELFF.